Detailed here is one T cell receptor beta chain. Its antigen is not identified. Every donor was a healthy Caucasian. The record originates from a study of identical twins. General observations from the study: Monozygotic twin pairs showed more out-of-frame TCR alpha sharing than models estimated. Clonotypes of the beta chain that were abundant in cord blood carried fewer insertions (memory repertoires showed none).

Unique molecular identifiers were present on cDNA, and template switching added a universal primer site. Using its own MiXCR run on the 5' RACE reads, TCRdb lists one record per CDR3 protein. This sample has some 260,000 distinct CDR3 sequences, with roughly 13% found just once. Losses at the gene ends were 2 bases for V and 4 bases for J; bases not matched to a gene: 4. This CDR3 is 15 amino acids long. Germline V CDR1 and CDR2: SGHAT, FQNNGV. The TCR originated in a woman in her late teens or twenties in good health. The material sequenced was memory (CD45RO+) T cells sorted from blood. This sequence joins TRBV11-2 and TRBJ2-1, with TRBD2 matching 8 bases. CDR3 in amino acids: CASSLYSGGYNEQFF. CDR3 DNA sequence: TGTGCCAGCAGCTTATACAGCGGGGGATACAATGAGCAGTTCTTC.